The clone carrying this TCR beta chain was picked up one time. Its matching antigen is unknown. The junction does not match germline at one end; this may be a read error. PCR was performed a second time for roughly 7 to 12 cycles using a sample-barcoded 5' primer and a J-beta primer mix. TCRdb called the 5' RACE reads again in MiXCR, with one record for every CDR3 protein. The sample yields more than 700,000 distinct CDR3 sequences, around half seen once. The entry originates in a study of blood T cells in healthy people across ages. Study findings and constraints: Expanded clonotype changes were possibly confounded by unknown donor CMV status.

CDR3 length: 16 amino acids. Germline lookup yields CDR1 SGHRS and CDR2 YFSETQ. J is TRBJ2-3 and V is TRBV5-1; tentatively, D is TRBD1 (6 bases). This clonotype was sampled from an elderly man in good health. Sequencing used blood. CDR3 residues: CASTGPSGALTDTQYF. As DNA, the CDR3 is TGTGCCAGCACAGGGCCCAGCGGAGCCCTCACAGATACGCAGTATTTT.